This T cell receptor (beta chain) was retrieved from a study of regulatory T cells in long-lasting Graves disease (dated by TCRdb to the early 2020s). A note on the overall study: Persistent Graves' disease meant more than 5 years of antithyroid drug treatment with TSH receptor autoantibodies that stayed positive. Persistent Graves' disease patients were compared with newly diagnosed Graves' disease patients by peripheral blood TCR sequencing and RNA sequencing. The study took place in China and was registered as a clinical trial. A total of 35 or so samples were covered by TCR sequencing, comprising approximately 13 persistent and 20 newly diagnosed Graves' disease patients. Antithyroid drugs had been taken for 8.5 to 11 years on average by persistent Graves' disease patients in the clinical cohort. The investigation overall reported the following: The study examined only peripheral blood because the primary lesion, thyroid tissue, could not be accessed. Persistent disease showed preferential use of TRBV28, TRBJ1-2 and TRBJ2-5, whereas newly diagnosed disease favored TRBV20-1 and TRBJ2-1. The small sample size was acknowledged by the authors as a limitation that may reduce accuracy. Persistent patients shared more public clonotypes among themselves (around 3,000) than newly diagnosed patients did (about 900). Persistent Graves' disease patients showed lower TCR Shannon entropy and fewer highly expanded clones than newly diagnosed patients, suggesting clonal expansion. Only the TCR beta chain was sequenced and analyzed.

CDR1 and CDR2, looked up from the germline V gene (reference sequence), are GTSNPN and SVGIG. The CDR3 sequence holds 17 residues, the cysteine and phenylalanine included. Here the CDR3 DNA is all that survives: 51 bases in frame from base 1. After removal of 2 bases from V and 4 bases from J, the junction retains 6 bases not matched to a gene. The time point label of this sample denotes: persistent/refractory GD, antithyroid drugs over 5 years with positive TRAb. For both TCR sequencing and RNA sequencing, RNA was extracted from PBMCs in TRIzol. The diagnosis of Graves' disease was made according to American Thyroid Association guidelines. Patients for the study were recruited at an endocrinology department in Xi'an, China. From each patient, about 8.9 milliliters of peripheral blood was collected into an EDTA anticoagulant tube. Ficoll Paque Plus density gradient separation was used to isolate PBMCs, and no further T cell sorting was done. An Agilent 2100 Bioanalyzer and agarose gel were used to check RNA quality, and a NanoDrop 2000 was used to measure RNA concentration.

Library preparation employed multiplex PCR. The sequencer was an Illumina HiSeq 4000. TCR beta libraries were built with iRepertoire HTBI primers and Arm-PCR amplification of CDR3 regions. Before sequencing, the PCR products went through gel purification. Regarding the original processing steps: Gene usage analysis of CDR3 amino acid clonotypes relied on the roughly 60 TRBV and about 15 TRBJ segments identified across samples. Filtered high-quality paired reads were merged into contigs using COPE and FqMerger. BLAST was used to align contigs to the IMGT TRBV, TRBD and TRBJ reference genes, and CDR3 was defined following IMGT. Any clonotype with a frequency above 0.1% was counted as a highly expanded clone. Repertoire diversity was measured by Shannon entropy, and V-J evenness by the Gini coefficient. A clonotype found in more than one individual was treated as public. TCRdb reprocessed the public reads (quality trimming at Q25 with fastp, clone calling with MiXCR) and kept in-frame beta chains. Each record represents a unique CDR3 protein, reported with the most common genes and DNA among its rows. TCRdb, not the authors, supplied the V and J calls. This sample holds under 500,000 distinct CDR3 sequences; 20% to 25% were observed only once. About 20% of the sample goes to the ten largest clones.

This clonotype was seen a few times. There is no known antigen for this receptor. Base qualities were left out, and no much larger clone turns up one base away. This clonotype was obtained from a female donor with Graves disease. This chain joins TRBV30 to TRBJ2-2; 14 bases in between match TRBD2. Sequenced material: peripheral blood mononuclear cells (PBMCs), taken when the disease was refractory, from a patient treated with antithyroid drugs. The CDR3 protein sequence reads: CAWSPGLAGVFTGELFF. In nucleotide form, the sequence is TGTGCCTGGAGTCCGGGACTAGCGGGAGTATTCACCGGGGAGCTGTTTTTT.